A single sample is the source of the 12 T cell receptor beta chains below, sequenced in a study of blood T cell repertoires in COVID-19. This table comes from immunoSEQ multiplex PCR, and its TCRdb copy is limited to in-frame clones, with some not included. The sample lists some 400,000 clones; 80% to 90% were seen once. Sample: PBMCs or T cells enriched from blood (not recorded which). The receptors stem from a man younger than 45 who had recovered from COVID-19.

Comments on this clone: Other DNA sequences in the same sample also yield this CDR3. V usage is TRBV12-5 and J usage is TRBJ2-7; 9 bases fit TRBD1. CDR1 is LGHNT, CDR2 FRNRAP, per germline. The V segment lost 4 bases and the J segment 1 base; nucleotides outside the gene matches: 2. This CDR3 spans 14 amino acids. The CDR3 DNA reads as TGTGCTAGTGGTTCCGGACAGGGGTCCTACGAGCAGTACTTC. Encoded protein: CASGSGQGSYEQYF.

This clone was seen just once. The gene calls are TRBV19 and TRBJ2-4; TRBD1 might be the D (6 bases). The V end was cut by 3 bases, the J end by 3 bases, with 12 bases between. Per the germline V gene, CDR1 is LNHDA and CDR2 is SQIVND (reference sequence). This CDR3 spans 15 amino acids. CDR3 DNA: TGTGCCAGTAGTATCCCGACAGGTGACAAAAACATTCAGTACTTC. This codes for CASSIPTGDKNIQYF.

The chain couples TRBV28 to TRBJ2-1, with 8 bases fitting TRBD2. The V gene's germline CDR1 is MDHEN and CDR2 SYDVKM. This CDR3 contains 15 residues. J gave up 4 bases and V 8 bases, and 10 bases lay outside the gene matches. The CDR3 bases are TGTGCCAGCGGCCCGGGGTTAGCGGGATACAATGAGCAGTTCTTC. It specifies CASGPGLAGYNEQFF.

The gene calls are TRBV19 and TRBJ2-7, with 12 bases aligning to TRBD2. CDR1 LNHDA and CDR2 SQIVND come from the germline V gene (reference sequence). This CDR3 has 16 residues. The V segment lost 5 bases and the J segment 1 base; nucleotides outside the gene matches: 6. The CDR3 bases are TGTGCCAGTAGTGAAGGCGGGACTAGCGGGTCCTACGAGCAGTACTTC. Amino acids: CASSEGGTSGSYEQYF.

V and J are TRBV28 and TRBJ2-7; 9 bases fit TRBD2. The CDR3 is made up of 16 amino acids. From germline, CDR1 is MDHEN and CDR2 SYDVKM. J was trimmed by 3 bases and V by 5 bases; bases with no gene match: 11. This chain's CDR3 is CASSTTSGRGIYEQYF. CDR3 in DNA: TGTGCCAGCAGTACGACTAGCGGCCGGGGGATCTACGAGCAGTACTTC.

The chain combines TRBV10-3 with TRBJ1-4; D remains unclear. The CDR3 is made up of 15 amino acids. With 0 bases removed from V and 3 bases from J, the gap between germline ends came to 8 bases. Germline CDR1 and CDR2: ENHRY and SYGVKD. The CDR3 DNA follows: TGTGCCATCAGTGAGTCCGGAGTAGCTAATGAAAAACTGTTTTTT. As protein: CAISESGVANEKLFF.

The chain joins TRBV28 to TRBJ2-7; tentatively, D is TRBD2 (6 bases). Trimming pared 5 bases from V and 2 bases from J, leaving 16 bases between. This CDR3 comprises 15 residues. Germline CDR1 is MDHEN and CDR2 is SYDVKM. CDR3 nucleotide sequence: TGTGCCAGCAGTCCGCGGGGTGAAGTCCCCTACGAGCAGTACTTC. Translation: CASSPRGEVPYEQYF.

This clone came up once. The V call is TRBV6-5, the J call TRBJ2-2; weak D call: TRBD1 (6 bases). Trimming left V 4 bases short and J 7 bases short, with 16 bases between. Per the germline V gene, CDR1 is MNHEY and CDR2 is SVGAGI. This CDR3 spans 15 amino acids. This CDR3 reads CASSSTSGTIGELFF. The CDR3 DNA sequence: TGTGCCAGCAGTTCAACCTCCGGGACAATCGGGGAGCTGTTTTTT.

The CDR3 nucleotides are TGTGCCAGCAGGGGTAGCGGGGGCACCGGGGAGCTGTTTTTT. Its translation: CASRGSGGTGELFF. This sequence joins TRBV27 and TRBJ2-2; TRBD2 matches at 9 bases. The junction had 3 bases not matched to a gene; V was cut back by 6 bases and J by 4 bases. This CDR3 has 14 residues. Looked up from germline, CDR1 is MNHEY and CDR2 is SMNVEV (reference sequence).

V is TRBV5-6 and J is TRBJ1-1, with TRBD1 matching 8 bases. Trimming at V came to 4 bases and at J to 0 bases, leaving 8 bases not matched to a gene. This CDR3 region has 16 residues. CDR1 and CDR2 (germline): SGHDT, YYEEEE. CDR3 in amino acids: CASSQTGGFMNTEAFF. DNA of the CDR3: TGTGCCAGCAGCCAAACAGGGGGATTCATGAACACTGAAGCTTTCTTT.

This sequence joins TRBV7-8 and TRBJ1-5; D call uncertain. Germline V lookup: CDR1 SGHVS, CDR2 FQNEAQ. The CDR3 runs 15 residues. The germline V and J ends were trimmed by 3 bases and 4 bases, with 13 bases remaining between them. CDR3 protein: CASSFMLGENQPQHF. The CDR3 bases are TGTGCCAGCAGCTTCATGCTGGGAGAGAATCAGCCCCAGCATTTT.

This clone was seen just once. The rearrangement uses TRBV11-2 and TRBJ2-5, with D possibly being TRBD2 (6 bases). The CDR3 is 15 amino acids. V lost 3 bases and J 5 bases, leaving 16 bases between the germline ends. Germline V lookup: CDR1 SGHAT, CDR2 FQNNGV. CDR3: CASSFSGGVDETQYF. Written as DNA, the CDR3 is TGTGCCAGCAGCTTCAGTGGAGGGGTTGATGAGACCCAGTACTTC.